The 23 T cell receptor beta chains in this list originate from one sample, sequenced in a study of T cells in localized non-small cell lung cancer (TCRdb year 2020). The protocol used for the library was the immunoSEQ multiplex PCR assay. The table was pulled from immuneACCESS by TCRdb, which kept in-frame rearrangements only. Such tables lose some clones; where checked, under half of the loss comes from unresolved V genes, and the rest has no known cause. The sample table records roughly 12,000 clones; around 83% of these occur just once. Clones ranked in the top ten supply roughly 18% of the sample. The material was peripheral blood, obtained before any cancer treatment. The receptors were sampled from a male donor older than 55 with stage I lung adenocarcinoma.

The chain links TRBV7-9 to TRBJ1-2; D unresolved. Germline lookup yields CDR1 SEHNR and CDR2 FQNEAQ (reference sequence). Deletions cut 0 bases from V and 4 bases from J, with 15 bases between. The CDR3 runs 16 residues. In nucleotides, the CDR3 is TGTGCCAGCAGCTTAGCACCCGCCCACCCAACCTATGGCTACACCTTC. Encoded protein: CASSLAPAHPTYGYTF.

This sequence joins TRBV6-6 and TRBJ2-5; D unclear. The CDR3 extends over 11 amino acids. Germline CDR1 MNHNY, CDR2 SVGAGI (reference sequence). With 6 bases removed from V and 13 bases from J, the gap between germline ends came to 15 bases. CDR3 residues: CASRLDGELYF. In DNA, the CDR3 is TGTGCCAGCAGGTTAGACGGAGAACTGTACTTC.

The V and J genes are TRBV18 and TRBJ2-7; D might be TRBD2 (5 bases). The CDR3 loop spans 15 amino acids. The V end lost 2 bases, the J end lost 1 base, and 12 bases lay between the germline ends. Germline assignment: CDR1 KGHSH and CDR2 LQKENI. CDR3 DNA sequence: TGTGCCAGCTCACCAGGGTTCGCGGGTTCCTACGAGCAGTACTTC. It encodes CASSPGFAGSYEQYF. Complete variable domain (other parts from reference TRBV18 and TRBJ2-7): NAGVMQNPRHLVRRRGQEARLRCSPMKGHSHVYWYRQLPEEGLKFMVYLQKENIIDESGMPKERFSAEFPKEGPSILRIQQVVRGDSAAYFCASSPGFAGSYEQYFGPGTRLTVT.

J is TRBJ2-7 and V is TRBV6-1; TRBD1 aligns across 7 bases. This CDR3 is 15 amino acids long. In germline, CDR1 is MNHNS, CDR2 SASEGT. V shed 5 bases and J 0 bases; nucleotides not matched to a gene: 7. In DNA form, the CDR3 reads TGTGCCAGCAGTTCTCAACGGACAGGCTCCTACGAGCAGTACTTC. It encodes CASSSQRTGSYEQYF.

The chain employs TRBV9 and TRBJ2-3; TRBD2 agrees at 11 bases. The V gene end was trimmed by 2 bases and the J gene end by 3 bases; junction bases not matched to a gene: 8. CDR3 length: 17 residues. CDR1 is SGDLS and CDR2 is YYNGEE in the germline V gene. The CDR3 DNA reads TGTGCCAGCAGCGTCGATACCCGGACTAGCGGGACAGATACGCAGTATTTT. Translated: CASSVDTRTSGTDTQYF.

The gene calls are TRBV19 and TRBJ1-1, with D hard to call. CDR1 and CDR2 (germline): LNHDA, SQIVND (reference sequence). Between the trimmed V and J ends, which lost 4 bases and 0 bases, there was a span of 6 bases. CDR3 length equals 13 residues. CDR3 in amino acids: CASSNYMNTEAFF. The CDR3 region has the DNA TGTGCCAGTAGTAACTACATGAACACTGAAGCTTTCTTT. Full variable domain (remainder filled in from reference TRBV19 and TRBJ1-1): DGGITQSPKYLFRKEGQNVTLSCEQNLNHDAMYWYRQDPGQGLRLIYYSQIVNDFQKGDIAEGYSVSREKKESFPLTVTSAQKNPTAFYLCASSNYMNTEAFFGQGTRLTVV.

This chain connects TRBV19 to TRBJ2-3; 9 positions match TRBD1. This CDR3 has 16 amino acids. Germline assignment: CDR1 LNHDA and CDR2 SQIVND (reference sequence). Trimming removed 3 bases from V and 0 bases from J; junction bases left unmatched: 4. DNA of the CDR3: TGTGCCAGTAGTATGAACAGGGGGCAAAGCACAGATACGCAGTATTTT. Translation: CASSMNRGQSTDTQYF.

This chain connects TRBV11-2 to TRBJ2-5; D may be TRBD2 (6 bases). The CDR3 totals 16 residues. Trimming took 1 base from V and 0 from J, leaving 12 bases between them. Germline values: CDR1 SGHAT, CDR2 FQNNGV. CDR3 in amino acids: CASSLGPGLNQETQYF. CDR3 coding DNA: TGTGCCAGCAGCTTAGGACCGGGACTTAACCAAGAGACCCAGTACTTC.

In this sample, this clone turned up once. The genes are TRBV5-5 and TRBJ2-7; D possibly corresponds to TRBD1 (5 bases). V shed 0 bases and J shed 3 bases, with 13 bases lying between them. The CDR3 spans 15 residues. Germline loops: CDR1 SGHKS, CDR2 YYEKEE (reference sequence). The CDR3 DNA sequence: TGTGCCAGCAGCTTGGGGGGCGCAGTTTACTACGAGCAGTACTTC. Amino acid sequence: CASSLGGAVYYEQYF. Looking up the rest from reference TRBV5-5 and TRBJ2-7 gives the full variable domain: DAGVTQSPTHLIKTRGQQVTLRCSPISGHKSVSWYQQVLGQGPQFIFQYYEKEERGRGNFPDRFSARQFPNYSSELNVNALLLGDSALYLCASSLGGAVYYEQYFGPGTRLTVT.

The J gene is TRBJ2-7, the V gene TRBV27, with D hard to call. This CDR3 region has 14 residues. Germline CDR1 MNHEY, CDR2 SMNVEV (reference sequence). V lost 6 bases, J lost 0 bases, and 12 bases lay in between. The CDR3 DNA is TGTGCCAGCAGAGAAGCGATCAGCTCCTACGAGCAGTACTTC. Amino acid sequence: CASREAISSYEQYF.

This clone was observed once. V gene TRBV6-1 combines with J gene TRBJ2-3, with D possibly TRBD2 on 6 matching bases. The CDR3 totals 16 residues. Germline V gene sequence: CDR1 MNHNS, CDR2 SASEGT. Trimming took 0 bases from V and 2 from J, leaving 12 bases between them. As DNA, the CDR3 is TGTGCCAGCAGTGAAGCAATTGGCGGGGCCACAGATACGCAGTATTTT. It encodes CASSEAIGGATDTQYF.

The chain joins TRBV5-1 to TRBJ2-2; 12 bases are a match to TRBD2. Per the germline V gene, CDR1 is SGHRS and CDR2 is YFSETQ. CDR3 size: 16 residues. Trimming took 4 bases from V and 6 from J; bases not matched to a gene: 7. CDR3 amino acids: CASSPTSGSKSGELFF. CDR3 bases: TGCGCCAGCAGCCCGACTAGCGGGAGTAAGTCCGGGGAGCTGTTTTTT.

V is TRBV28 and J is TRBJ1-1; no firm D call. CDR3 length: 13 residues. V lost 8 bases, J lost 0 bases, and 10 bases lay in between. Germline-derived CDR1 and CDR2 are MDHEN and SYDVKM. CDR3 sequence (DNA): TGTGCCAGCCTAGGGTTGATGAACACTGAAGCTTTCTTT. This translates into CASLGLMNTEAFF.

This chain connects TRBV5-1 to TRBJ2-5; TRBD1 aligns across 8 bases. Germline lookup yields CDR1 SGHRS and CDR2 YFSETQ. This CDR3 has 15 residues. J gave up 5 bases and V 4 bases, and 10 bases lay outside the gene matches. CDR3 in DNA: TGCGCCAGCAGCCAAGGGACAGGCGGGTACGAGACCCAGTACTTC. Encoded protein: CASSQGTGGYETQYF.

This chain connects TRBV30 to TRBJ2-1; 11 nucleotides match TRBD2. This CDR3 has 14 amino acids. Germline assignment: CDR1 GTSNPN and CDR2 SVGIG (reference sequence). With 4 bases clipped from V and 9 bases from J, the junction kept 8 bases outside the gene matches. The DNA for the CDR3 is TGTGCCTGGAAAGCCGGGACTAGCGGCGGTGAGCAGTTCTTC. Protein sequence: CAWKAGTSGGEQFF.

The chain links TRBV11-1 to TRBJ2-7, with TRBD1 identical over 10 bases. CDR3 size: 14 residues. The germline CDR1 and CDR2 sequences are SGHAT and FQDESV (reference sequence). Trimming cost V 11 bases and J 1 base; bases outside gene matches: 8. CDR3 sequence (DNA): TGTGCCGGACCGGGACAGGGGATTTCCTACGAGCAGTACTTC. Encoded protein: CAGPGQGISYEQYF.

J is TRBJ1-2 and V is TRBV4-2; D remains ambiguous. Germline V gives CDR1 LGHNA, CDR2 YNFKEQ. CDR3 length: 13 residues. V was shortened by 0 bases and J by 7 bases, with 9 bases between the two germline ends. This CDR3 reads CASSQDVRIGYTF. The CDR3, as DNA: TGTGCCAGCAGCCAAGATGTCAGGATTGGCTACACCTTC.

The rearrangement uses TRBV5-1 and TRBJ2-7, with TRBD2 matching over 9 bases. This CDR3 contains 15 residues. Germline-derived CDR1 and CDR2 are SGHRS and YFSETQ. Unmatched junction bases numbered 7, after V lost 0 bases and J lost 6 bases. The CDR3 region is CASSLDSSGRPEQYF. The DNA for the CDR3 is TGCGCCAGCAGCTTGGATTCGAGCGGGAGGCCCGAGCAGTACTTC.

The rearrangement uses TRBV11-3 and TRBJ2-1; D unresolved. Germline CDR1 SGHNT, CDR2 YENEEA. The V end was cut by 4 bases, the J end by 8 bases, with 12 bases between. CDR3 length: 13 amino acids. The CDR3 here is CASSSGPADEQFF. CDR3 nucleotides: TGTGCCAGCAGCTCAGGACCCGCCGATGAGCAGTTCTTC.

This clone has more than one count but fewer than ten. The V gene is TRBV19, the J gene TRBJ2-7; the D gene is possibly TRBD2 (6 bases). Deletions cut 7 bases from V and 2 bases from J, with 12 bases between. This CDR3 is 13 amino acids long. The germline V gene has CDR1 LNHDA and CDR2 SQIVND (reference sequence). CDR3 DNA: TGTGCCAGTAAGGGGACGGGGGCCTACGAGCAGTACTTC. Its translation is CASKGTGAYEQYF.

The CDR3 nucleotides read TGTGCCAGCACAACCCTGGGCAGGGGATCTGAAAAACTGTTTTTT. This gives the protein CASTTLGRGSEKLFF. The chain is built from TRBV6-5 and TRBJ1-4, with a tentative D call TRBD1 (6 bases). Germline V lookup: CDR1 MNHEY, CDR2 SVGAGI. V was shortened by 7 bases and J by 7 bases, with 19 bases between the two germline ends. This CDR3 has 15 residues.

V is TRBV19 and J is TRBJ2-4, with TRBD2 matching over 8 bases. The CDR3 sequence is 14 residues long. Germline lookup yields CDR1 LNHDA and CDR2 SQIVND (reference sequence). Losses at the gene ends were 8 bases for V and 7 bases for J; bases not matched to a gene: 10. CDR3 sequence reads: CASSRGGNWNIQYF. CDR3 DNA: TGTGCCAGTTCCCGGGGGGGGAATTGGAACATTCAGTACTTC.

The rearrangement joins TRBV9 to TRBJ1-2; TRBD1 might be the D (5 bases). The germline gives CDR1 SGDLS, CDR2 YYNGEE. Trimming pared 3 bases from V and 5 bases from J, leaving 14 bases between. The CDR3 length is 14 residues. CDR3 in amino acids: CASSERDGLYGYTF. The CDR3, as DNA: TGTGCCAGCAGCGAACGGGACGGCCTATATGGCTACACCTTC.